This TCR beta chain was identified during a study of long-term antiretroviral therapy in people with HIV. Points from the study as a whole: Relative to transplant donor controls, diversity remained lower despite increasing after ART.

CDR3 length: 14 residues. Germline values: CDR1 SEHNR, CDR2 FQNEAQ (reference sequence). V lost 5 bases to trimming and J lost 6 bases; unmatched junction nucleotides: 7. With regard to this clone: Its specificity is not known.

Version v3.0 of the immunoSEQ assay was performed at survey level. Sequencing was performed with immunoSEQ multiplex PCR; in TCRdb, only in-frame clones are kept and a portion is missing. Among over 25,000 clones listed, around 97% were seen once. J is TRBJ2-1 and V is TRBV7-9, with 7 nucleotides matching TRBD1. The input for sequencing was unsorted PBMCs, taken 7.6 years after starting antiretroviral therapy. This clonotype was sampled from a man aged 25-45 years with HIV. CDR3 sequence reads: CASSAGTAFNEQFF. As DNA, the CDR3 is TGTGCCAGCAGCGCCGGGACAGCCTTCAATGAGCAGTTCTTC.